This is a list of T cell receptor beta chains from one sample in a study of post-analysis software for immune sequencing data. TCRdb fed the PCR reads into MiXCR, producing one record per CDR3 protein. In the table there are approximately 350,000 distinct CDR3 sequences, around a third of which are singletons. Sequencing was done on a sample of blood. These receptors came from a girl aged 5-17 years with multiple sclerosis. The conserved cysteine and the conserved F or W are not part of the CDR3 here. D genes are given only for firm matches. Where a row states a size, it is once, few, many or the class of an expanded clone; other rows omit it.

CDR3aa: ASSRPSTRQGTKLNSYEQY; abundance: few; v_gene: TRBV12-3/TRBV12-4; j_gene: TRBJ2-7; d_gene: TRBD1
CDR3aa: ASSINTEAF; abundance: NA; v_gene: TRBV12-3/TRBV12-4; j_gene: TRBJ1-1; d_gene: NA
CDR3aa: ASSLRRAGGPFEQF; abundance: NA; v_gene: TRBV13; j_gene: TRBJ2-1; d_gene: TRBD2
CDR3aa: ATSDSGRADAQY; abundance: NA; v_gene: TRBV24-1; j_gene: TRBJ2-3; d_gene: TRBD2
CDR3aa: ASSLGGSELYEQY; abundance: NA; v_gene: TRBV5-1; j_gene: TRBJ2-7; d_gene: NA
CDR3aa: ASKQQGPAYGYT; abundance: few; v_gene: TRBV12-3/TRBV12-4; j_gene: TRBJ1-2; d_gene: TRBD1
CDR3aa: ASSERTGPNTEAF; abundance: NA; v_gene: TRBV18; j_gene: TRBJ1-1; d_gene: TRBD1
CDR3aa: SAYNRGPTDTQY; abundance: NA; v_gene: TRBV20-1; j_gene: TRBJ2-3; d_gene: TRBD1
CDR3aa: ASSLGITEAF; abundance: NA; v_gene: TRBV7-8; j_gene: TRBJ1-1; d_gene: NA
CDR3aa: ASSQPGQRNQPQH; abundance: NA; v_gene: TRBV4-1; j_gene: TRBJ1-5; d_gene: TRBD1
CDR3aa: ASTSRTSENEQF; abundance: NA; v_gene: TRBV19; j_gene: TRBJ2-1; d_gene: TRBD2
CDR3aa: ASSQEVAGDSYEQY; abundance: few; v_gene: TRBV3-1; j_gene: TRBJ2-7; d_gene: TRBD2
CDR3aa: ASSSPGTGPSRDEQY; abundance: few; v_gene: TRBV28; j_gene: TRBJ2-7; d_gene: TRBD1
CDR3aa: SASAGSAHIQY; abundance: NA; v_gene: TRBV20-1; j_gene: TRBJ2-4; d_gene: TRBD2
CDR3aa: ASSVRGETYEQY; abundance: few; v_gene: TRBV9; j_gene: NA; d_gene: TRBD2
CDR3aa: ASSLGLGSGEETQY; abundance: few; v_gene: TRBV7-2; j_gene: TRBJ2-5; d_gene: TRBD2
CDR3aa: ASSPSGANNGQF; abundance: once; v_gene: TRBV12-3/TRBV12-4; j_gene: TRBJ2-1; d_gene: TRBD2
CDR3aa: ASSPLPQTTEWEDTQY; abundance: NA; v_gene: TRBV6-1; j_gene: TRBJ2-3; d_gene: NA
CDR3aa: ASSLFGTSTQRETQY; abundance: few; v_gene: TRBV6-1; j_gene: TRBJ2-5; d_gene: TRBD2
CDR3aa: ASGLRVAGGRNEQF; abundance: once; v_gene: TRBV12-5; j_gene: TRBJ2-1; d_gene: TRBD2
CDR3aa: SSRHWDQQF; abundance: few; v_gene: TRBV29-1; j_gene: TRBJ2-1; d_gene: NA
CDR3aa: ASSYLSQGPYGYT; abundance: NA; v_gene: TRBV6-6; j_gene: TRBJ1-2; d_gene: NA
CDR3aa: ASSSLAGDPYEQY; abundance: few; v_gene: TRBV5-5; j_gene: TRBJ2-7; d_gene: TRBD2
CDR3aa: SANPTSGDQETQY; abundance: NA; v_gene: TRBV20-1; j_gene: TRBJ2-5; d_gene: TRBD2
CDR3aa: ASSPHPGLASTDTQY; abundance: few; v_gene: TRBV7-9; j_gene: TRBJ2-3; d_gene: NA
CDR3aa: ASPGSSNQPQH; abundance: NA; v_gene: TRBV5-1; j_gene: TRBJ1-5; d_gene: NA
CDR3aa: ASSYQGRGTDTQY; abundance: NA; v_gene: TRBV6-6; j_gene: TRBJ2-3; d_gene: NA
CDR3aa: ASSFLAGEDTQY; abundance: few; v_gene: TRBV5-5; j_gene: TRBJ2-3; d_gene: TRBD2
CDR3aa: AISPGGAEETQY; abundance: few; v_gene: TRBV10-3; j_gene: TRBJ2-5; d_gene: TRBD2
CDR3aa: AISARPGGGLMNTEAF; abundance: few; v_gene: TRBV10-3; j_gene: TRBJ1-1; d_gene: NA
CDR3aa: ASSLGQGPDEQY; abundance: few; v_gene: TRBV5-1; j_gene: TRBJ2-7; d_gene: TRBD1
CDR3aa: ASSLRTGNTEAF; abundance: NA; v_gene: TRBV6-5; j_gene: TRBJ1-1; d_gene: NA
CDR3aa: ASSLQSYNSPLH; abundance: many; v_gene: TRBV27; j_gene: TRBJ1-6; d_gene: NA
CDR3aa: ASSTGTTLNEQF; abundance: NA; v_gene: TRBV10-1; j_gene: TRBJ2-1; d_gene: NA
CDR3aa: ASSYRWDASSYNSPLH; abundance: NA; v_gene: TRBV6-5; j_gene: TRBJ1-6; d_gene: NA
CDR3aa: VSSPRHRGGGYT; abundance: NA; v_gene: TRBV12-3/TRBV12-4; j_gene: TRBJ1-2; d_gene: TRBD1
CDR3aa: ASSALLEYNEQF; abundance: NA; v_gene: TRBV5-1; j_gene: TRBJ2-1; d_gene: NA
CDR3aa: ASSSWSGGSYNEQF; abundance: NA; v_gene: TRBV5-1; j_gene: TRBJ2-1; d_gene: TRBD2
CDR3aa: ASSYERGLPRATGELF; abundance: NA; v_gene: TRBV6-5; j_gene: TRBJ2-2; d_gene: TRBD2
CDR3aa: SAYSGQEDTQY; abundance: few; v_gene: TRBV20-1; j_gene: TRBJ2-3; d_gene: NA
CDR3aa: ASSLDSGSSYNEQF; abundance: NA; v_gene: TRBV5-1; j_gene: TRBJ2-1; d_gene: TRBD2
CDR3aa: SVEYKDTQY; abundance: NA; v_gene: TRBV29-1; j_gene: TRBJ2-3; d_gene: NA
CDR3aa: SAPDPRAKTCEQY; abundance: NA; v_gene: TRBV20-1; j_gene: TRBJ2-7; d_gene: NA
CDR3aa: ASSFAGDRGYEQY; abundance: once; v_gene: TRBV7-9; j_gene: NA; d_gene: TRBD1
CDR3aa: ASSHRDRVSDEQF; abundance: NA; v_gene: TRBV7-9; j_gene: TRBJ2-1; d_gene: TRBD1
CDR3aa: ASSQEVAVSSYEQY; abundance: few; v_gene: TRBV4-2; j_gene: TRBJ2-7; d_gene: NA